This is a list of T cell receptor beta chains from one sample in a study of shared clonotypes between healthy human individuals. This table comes from immunoSEQ multiplex PCR, and its TCRdb copy is limited to in-frame clones, with some not included. The sample has about 1.5 million clones, 98% seen once; the top ten hold 0.4% to 0.55%. The sample was naive CD4+ T cells sorted from blood. Receptors originate from a man aged 30 to 39 in good health. CDR3s include the opening cysteine and the closing phenylalanine or tryptophan. A D gene is named only where the DNA matches it firmly.

V gene	J gene	D gene	CDR3 DNA	CDR3 protein
TRBV11-3	TRBJ2-2	TRBD2	TGTGCCAGCAGCTTAAGAGGGACTAGCGGGACCGGGGAGCTGTTTTTT	CASSLRGTSGTGELFF
TRBV18	TRBJ2-7	-	TGTGCCAGCTCAAGGTTGGACAGCTCCTACGAGCAGTACTTC	CASSRLDSSYEQYF
TRBV11-2	TRBJ2-1	TRBD2	TGTGCCAGCAGCTCAGGACTAGCGGATTCGAAGCAGTTCTTC	CASSSGLADSKQFF
TRBV7-2	TRBJ1-2	-	TGTGCCAGCAGCTTACTACAGGGAGGGGGCTATGGCTACACCTTC	CASSLLQGGGYGYTF
TRBV7-9	TRBJ2-7	-	TGTGCCAGCAGCGGCACGGGTGCGGCAGACGAGCAGTACTTC	CASSGTGAADEQYF
TRBV5-1	TRBJ2-7	-	TGCGCCAGCAGTGGCGGATACTACGAGCAGTACTTC	CASSGGYYEQYF
TRBV5-4	TRBJ2-1	-	TGTGCCAGCAGCTTGGGGGGGCATTCCTACAATGAGCAGTTCTTC	CASSLGGHSYNEQFF
TRBV7-2	TRBJ1-2	-	TGTGCCAGCAGCCTCGGGACACACTATGGCTACACCTTC	CASSLGTHYGYTF
TRBV5-1	TRBJ2-7	-	TGCGCCAGCAGCTTGGGGTCAAATTACGAGCAGTACTTC	CASSLGSNYEQYF
TRBV5-1	TRBJ2-2	-	TGCGCCAGCAGCCCTCCCAAGCCCACCGGGGAGCTGTTTTTT	CASSPPKPTGELFF
TRBV15	TRBJ1-5	TRBD1	TGTGCCACCAGCAGAGGGGACAGGGGAAACAATCAGCCCCAGCATTTT	CATSRGDRGNNQPQHF
TRBV18	TRBJ1-2	TRBD1	TGTGCCAGCTCACCTCTCAACAGGGGGGACTATGGCTACACCTTC	CASSPLNRGDYGYTF
TRBV7-8	TRBJ2-7	-	TGTGCCAGCAGCTTTTTCCGGATTCTATACGAGCAGTACTTC	CASSFFRILYEQYF
TRBV5-8	TRBJ2-6	-	TGTGCCAGCGGGGACTTATCTGGGGCCAACGTCCTGACTTTC	CASGDLSGANVLTF
TRBV7-6	TRBJ2-1	TRBD1	TGTGCCAGCAGGGCCGGGACAGGGGGTTACAATGAGCAGTTCTTC	CASRAGTGGYNEQFF
TRBV4-1	TRBJ2-7	TRBD2	TGCGCCAGCAGCCAAGAACGCGGGAGCTACGAGCAGTACTTC	CASSQERGSYEQYF
TRBV7-2	TRBJ2-5	-	TGTGCCAGCAGCTCCGGATCAATGCTGTACCAAGAGACCCAGTACTTC	CASSSGSMLYQETQYF
TRBV18	TRBJ2-5	-	TGTGCCAGCTCACCACCGGGGGGAAACGGACAGCTGACACAAGAGACCCAGTACTTC	CASSPPGGNGQLTQETQYF
TRBV9	TRBJ2-7	-	TGTGCCAGCAGCGTAGCACAGGGACCCTACGAGCAGTACTTC	CASSVAQGPYEQYF
TRBV28	TRBJ1-5	-	TGTGCCAGCAGTCCTCCTGGTCAGCCCCAGCATTTT	CASSPPGQPQHF
TRBV29-1	TRBJ2-1	-	TGCAGCGTACCAGGGTTGAGCTCCTACAATGAGCAGTTCTTC	CSVPGLSSYNEQFF
TRBV27	TRBJ2-3	TRBD2	TGTGCCAGCAGTTTATTTTTAGCGGGAACCACAGATACGCAGTATTTT	CASSLFLAGTTDTQYF
TRBV7-2	TRBJ2-3	-	TGTGCCAGCAGCTTAGTCGCTAGCGGCACAGATACGCAGTATTTT	CASSLVASGTDTQYF
TRBV5-6	TRBJ1-5	-	TGTGCCAGCAGCTTGGCACAGCAGCCCCAGCATTTT	CASSLAQQPQHF
TRBV4-2	TRBJ1-2	-	TGTGCCAGCAGCCAAGGGGAAGCAGAAAACAACTATGGCTACACCTTC	CASSQGEAENNYGYTF
TRBV6-1	TRBJ2-7	TRBD2	TGTGCCAGCAGTGGGACTAGCGGGAACTACGAGCAGTACTTC	CASSGTSGNYEQYF
TRBV5-1	TRBJ1-1	TRBD1	TGCGCCAGCAGCTTGGCCGGGACAGGGGGCTTTGAAGCTTTCTTT	CASSLAGTGGFEAFF
TRBV25-1	TRBJ2-5	-	TGTGCCAGCAGTGGGGTCAGCCAAGAGACCCAGTACTTC	CASSGVSQETQYF
TRBV5-6	TRBJ2-3	-	TGTGCCAGCAGCTTATGGGTGGCAGATACGCAGTATTTT	CASSLWVADTQYF